Below, 20 T cell receptor beta chains from the same sample are listed, as sequenced in a study of CD8+ T cells in alopecia areata. cDNA serving as the sequencing template came from extracted, reverse transcribed RNA. Sequenced by immunoSEQ multiplex PCR; TCRdb stores in-frame clones only, minus some. The profile shows 220,000 or so clones, 50% to 60% of them singletons. The sample here was CD4+ T cells sorted from blood, taken at week 0. The source is a human donor with alopecia areata.

The V gene is TRBV5-1, the J gene TRBJ2-7; no definite D call. This CDR3 is built from 13 residues. Germline CDR1 and CDR2: SGHRS and YFSETQ. V lost 0 bases and J 2 bases, leaving 6 bases between the germline ends. The CDR3 reads CASSLGSTYEQYF. CDR3 DNA sequence: TGCGCCAGCAGCTTGGGCAGCACCTACGAGCAGTACTTC.

The chain links TRBV4-1 to TRBJ2-2, with D perhaps given as TRBD1 or TRBD2 (5 bases each). Trimming cost V 1 base and J 6 bases, with 18 bases left between them. Germline loops: CDR1 MGHRA, CDR2 YSYEKL. There are 17 residues in the CDR3. The CDR3 DNA reads as TGCGCCAGCAGCCAAGGGGACGCGAGCGACAACCCCGGGGAGCTGTTTTTT. It encodes CASSQGDASDNPGELFF.

The chain links TRBV10-3 to TRBJ2-3, with D tentatively TRBD1 or TRBD2 (6 bases each). This CDR3 spans 15 amino acids. V shed 8 bases and J shed 1 base, with 16 bases lying between them. CDR1 is ENHRY, CDR2 SYGVKD, per germline. CDR3 nucleotide sequence: TGTGCCATCGCCTCCAGGGGCGGGGGCACAGATACGCAGTATTTT. Translation: CAIASRGGGTDTQYF.

The chain is built from TRBV2 and TRBJ1-2; TRBD1 matches at 8 bases. The CDR3 spans 14 residues. The trim removed 8 bases at V and 7 bases at J, leaving 12 bases unmatched. Germline V gene sequence: CDR1 SNHLY, CDR2 FYNNEI. The CDR3 sequence: CASLADRGFGGYTF. The CDR3 nucleotides are TGTGCCAGCTTAGCCGACAGGGGCTTCGGTGGCTACACCTTC.

This clone occurred once. The chain recombines TRBV7-9 with TRBJ2-1; no reliable D call. V was trimmed by 8 bases and J by 8 bases, leaving 4 bases between them. CDR1 and CDR2 from the germline V gene are SEHNR and FQNEAQ (reference sequence). This CDR3 region has 9 residues. The CDR3 protein is CASGDEQFF. In DNA form, the CDR3 reads TGTGCCAGCGGGGATGAGCAGTTCTTC.

This chain joins TRBV7-9 and TRBJ2-4; 7 positions agree with TRBD2. The V segment lost 3 bases and the J segment 8 bases; nucleotides outside the gene matches: 16. This CDR3 is 17 amino acids long. CDR1 and CDR2 from the germline V gene are SEHNR and FQNEAQ (reference sequence). CDR3 region: CASSFLIGVGRGDIQYF. The CDR3 coding sequence is TGTGCCAGCAGCTTTTTGATTGGAGTCGGTCGGGGGGACATTCAGTACTTC.

The rearrangement links TRBV5-6 to TRBJ1-1; perhaps TRBD1 as D (5 bases). The germline V gene has CDR1 SGHDT and CDR2 YYEEEE. Trimming cost V 5 bases and J 4 bases, with 27 bases left between them. The CDR3 spans 18 residues. The CDR3, as DNA: TGTGCCAGCAGTCTCTACGGTGGGACGCCGGCCCCTAGCACTGAAGCTTTCTTT. Translation gives CASSLYGGTPAPSTEAFF.

Only a few counts were recorded for this clone. The rearrangement uses TRBV29-1 and TRBJ2-7; D is perhaps TRBD2 (7 bases). The V end lost 6 bases, the J end lost 4 bases, and 13 bases lay between the germline ends. The germline gives CDR1 SQVTM, CDR2 ANQGSEA. The CDR3 has 12 residues. For the CDR3, the DNA is TGCAGCGTCGGGGGGCTTCCGTACGAGCAGTACTTC. It is translated as CSVGGLPYEQYF.

The chain is built from TRBV30 and TRBJ2-3, with D perhaps assigned TRBD1 or TRBD2 (6 bases each). The length of the CDR3 is 14 residues. CDR1 is GTSNPN, CDR2 SVGIG, per germline (reference sequence). V was cut by 3 bases and J by 2 bases, with 12 bases left in between. Written as DNA, the CDR3 is TGTGCCTGGAGGAGGGGGGAGGACACAGATACGCAGTATTTT. It yields the protein CAWRRGEDTDTQYF.

This clone was picked up a small number of times. The J gene is TRBJ2-3, the V gene TRBV7-2, with D possibly TRBD2 on 7 matching bases. V was trimmed by 5 bases and J by 4 bases, leaving 16 bases between them. The CDR3 spans 15 residues. The germline V gene has CDR1 SGHTA and CDR2 FQGNSA. CDR3 protein: CASSPRGGAADTQYF. As DNA, the CDR3 is TGTGCCAGCAGCCCTAGGGGGGGGGCTGCAGATACGCAGTATTTT.

A few counts support this clone. The J gene is TRBJ2-6, the V gene TRBV6-6; a possible D gene is TRBD2 (5 bases). The CDR3 spans 15 residues. V dropped 0 bases and J dropped 3 bases, with 6 bases sitting between them. CDR1 and CDR2 (germline): MNHNY, SVGAGI (reference sequence). The CDR3 nucleotides are TGTGCCAGCAGTTACTCAGACTATGGGGCCAACGTCCTGACTTTC. This sequence encodes CASSYSDYGANVLTF.

V gene TRBV7-9 combines with J gene TRBJ2-3; D may be TRBD1 (6 bases). V was shortened by 5 bases and J by 3 bases, with 15 bases between the two germline ends. This CDR3 region has 15 residues. CDR1 is SEHNR and CDR2 is FQNEAQ in the germline V gene (reference sequence). The CDR3 DNA sequence: TGTGCCAGCAGCCAACAGGGTGTTGGGACAGATACGCAGTATTTT. Protein sequence: CASSQQGVGTDTQYF.

This clone was detected a few times. The rearrangement links TRBV29-1 to TRBJ2-7; 8 bases agree with TRBD1. V dropped 7 bases and J dropped 6; count of bases not matched to a gene: 5. The CDR3 has 11 residues. Germline-derived CDR1 and CDR2 are SQVTM and ANQGSEA. The CDR3 region has the DNA TGCAGCGCCCAAGACAGGGGCGAGCAGTACTTC. Its translation is CSAQDRGEQYF.

In the case of this clone: Additional DNA sequences in this sample encode the identical CDR3. The genes are TRBV30 and TRBJ1-1; D remains unclear. V shed 0 bases and J shed 1 base, with 3 bases lying between them. Germline values: CDR1 GTSNPN, CDR2 SVGIG (reference sequence). CDR3 length: 12 residues. The CDR3 nucleotides read TGTGCCTGGAGTGTCGGGAACACTGAAGCTTTCTTT. This gives the protein CAWSVGNTEAFF.

There are a few counts of this clone. V gene TRBV6-1 combines with J gene TRBJ2-2, with 10 nucleotides matching TRBD2. V was clipped by 2 bases and J by 8 bases; unmatched bases: 8. This CDR3 is 16 amino acids long. The germline V gene has CDR1 MNHNS and CDR2 SASEGT. The CDR3 DNA sequence: TGTGCCAGCAGTGAAAGGCTAGCGGGAGCCGTAGGGGAGCTGTTTTTT. Amino acids: CASSERLAGAVGELFF.

The V and J genes are TRBV30 and TRBJ1-2; D is undetermined. The CDR3 is 12 residues long. Germline CDR1 reads GTSNPN; CDR2 reads SVGIG (reference sequence). Trimming stripped 1 base from V and 8 bases from J, with 11 bases between. CDR3 sequence reads: CAWSAGPRGYTF. CDR3 nucleotide sequence: TGTGCCTGGAGTGCGGGTCCCCGGGGCTACACCTTC.

This clone came up a few times. The rearrangement uses TRBV5-1 and TRBJ2-7; 9 positions agree with TRBD1. The length of the CDR3 is 14 residues. The germline CDR1 and CDR2 sequences are SGHRS and YFSETQ. The V gene end was trimmed by 4 bases and the J gene end by 6 bases; junction bases not matched to a gene: 8. The CDR3 spells CASSQDRGRLEQYF. The CDR3 nucleotides are TGCGCCAGCAGCCAGGACAGGGGAAGACTCGAGCAGTACTTC.

This rearrangement joins TRBV6-6 to TRBJ1-4; D call uncertain. Germline lookup yields CDR1 MNHNY and CDR2 SVGAGI (reference sequence). V lost 2 bases, J lost 7 bases, and 11 bases lay in between. The CDR3 loop spans 14 amino acids. CDR3 sequence: CASSYGRLAEKLFF. CDR3 bases: TGTGCCAGCAGTTACGGACGGTTGGCTGAAAAACTGTTTTTT.

This clone has a single count. The chain is built from TRBV5-1 and TRBJ2-5; D might be TRBD1 or TRBD2, each matching 5 bases. V gave up 5 bases and J gave up 5 bases, with 25 bases separating them. The CDR3 is made up of 17 amino acids. The V gene's germline CDR1 is SGHRS and CDR2 YFSETQ. As DNA, the CDR3 is TGCGCCAGCAGTTACTCCGGGACCGCGTCGGGTATGGAGACCCAGTACTTC. As protein: CASSYSGTASGMETQYF.

The chain couples TRBV10-3 to TRBJ1-2; 12 bases map to TRBD1. CDR3 length equals 15 residues. Trimming removed 4 bases from V and 8 bases from J; junction bases left unmatched: 8. Looked up from germline, CDR1 is ENHRY and CDR2 is SYGVKD. DNA of the CDR3: TGTGCCATCAGTGGCTCCGGGACAGGGGGCTTCGGCTACACCTTC. It codes for CAISGSGTGGFGYTF.